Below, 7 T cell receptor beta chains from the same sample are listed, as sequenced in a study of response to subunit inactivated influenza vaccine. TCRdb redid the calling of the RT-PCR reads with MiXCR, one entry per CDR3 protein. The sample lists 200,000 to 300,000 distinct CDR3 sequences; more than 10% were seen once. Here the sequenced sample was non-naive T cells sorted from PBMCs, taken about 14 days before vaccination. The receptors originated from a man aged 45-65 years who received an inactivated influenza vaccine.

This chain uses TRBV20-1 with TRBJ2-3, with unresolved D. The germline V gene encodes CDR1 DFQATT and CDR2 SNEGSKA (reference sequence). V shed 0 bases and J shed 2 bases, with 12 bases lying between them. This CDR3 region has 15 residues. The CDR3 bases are TGCAGTGCTAGAGATATACAGCTTTTCACAGATACGCAGTATTTT. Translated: CSARDIQLFTDTQYF.

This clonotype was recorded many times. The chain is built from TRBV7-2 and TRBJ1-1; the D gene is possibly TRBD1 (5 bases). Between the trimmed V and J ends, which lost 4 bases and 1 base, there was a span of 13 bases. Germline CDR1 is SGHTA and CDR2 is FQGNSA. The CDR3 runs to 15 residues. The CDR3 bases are TGTGCCAGCAGCTCGGTTCCTCAGGGGAACACTGAAGCTTTCTTT. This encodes CASSSVPQGNTEAFF.

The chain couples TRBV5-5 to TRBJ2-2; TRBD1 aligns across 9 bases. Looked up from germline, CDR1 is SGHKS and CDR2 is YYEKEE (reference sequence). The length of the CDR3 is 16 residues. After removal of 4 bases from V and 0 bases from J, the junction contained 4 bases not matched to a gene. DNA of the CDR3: TGTGCCAGCAGCCGGGGACAGGGAGCGAACACCGGGGAGCTGTTTTTT. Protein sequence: CASSRGQGANTGELFF.

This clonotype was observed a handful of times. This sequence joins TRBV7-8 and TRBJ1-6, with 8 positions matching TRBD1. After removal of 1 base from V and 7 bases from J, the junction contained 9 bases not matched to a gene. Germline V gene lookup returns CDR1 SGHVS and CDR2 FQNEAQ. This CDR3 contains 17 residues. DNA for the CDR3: TGTGCCAGCAGCTTAGATTCCACAGGGGGTCGGAATTCACCCCTCCACTTT. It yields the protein CASSLDSTGGRNSPLHF.

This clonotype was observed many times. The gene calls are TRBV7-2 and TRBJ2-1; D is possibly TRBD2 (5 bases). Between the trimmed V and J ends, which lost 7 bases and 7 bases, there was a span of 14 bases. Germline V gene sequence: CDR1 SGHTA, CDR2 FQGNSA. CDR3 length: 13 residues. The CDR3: CASNIGGLNEQFF. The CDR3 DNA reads TGTGCCAGCAATATTGGAGGCTTAAATGAGCAGTTCTTC.

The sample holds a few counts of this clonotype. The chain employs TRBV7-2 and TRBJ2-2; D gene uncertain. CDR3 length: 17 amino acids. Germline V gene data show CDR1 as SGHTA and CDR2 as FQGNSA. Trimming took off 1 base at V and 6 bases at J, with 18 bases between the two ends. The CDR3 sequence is CASSLGRRLSGSGELFF. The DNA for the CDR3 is TGTGCCAGCAGCTTAGGTCGTCGGCTATCCGGGTCCGGGGAGCTGTTTTTT.

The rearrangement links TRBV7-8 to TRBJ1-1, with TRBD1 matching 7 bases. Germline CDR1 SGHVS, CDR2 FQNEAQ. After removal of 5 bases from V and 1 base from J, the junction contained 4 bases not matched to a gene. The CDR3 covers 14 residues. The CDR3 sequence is CASSPHRGNTEAFF. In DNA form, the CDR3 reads TGTGCCAGCAGCCCACACAGGGGGAACACTGAAGCTTTCTTT.